The clone carrying this TCR beta chain was seen only a few times. Antigen: not known. Expressed TCRB transcripts were sequenced because the isolated RNA had all been reverse transcribed beforehand. The protocol was immunoSEQ multiplex PCR, while the TCRdb copy is restricted to in-frame clones and leaves out a portion. The table has some 150,000 clones, 11% seen once. The source of the sample is a study of beta chain features in type 1 diabetes. Notes on the study in general: Equally in patients and controls, shorter templates might have been favored by PCR. TCRB CDR3s from Type 1 diabetes patients were moderately but significantly shorter in all four CD4+ subsets.

Germline loops: CDR1 LGHNA, CDR2 YSLEER. V was shortened by 0 bases and J by 0 bases, with 12 bases between the two germline ends. The CDR3 covers 18 residues. CD45RO/CCR7/CD25/CD127/CD95/CD27 staining was used to isolate CD4+ naive, central memory, regulatory and stem cell-like memory cells by sorting. The chain links TRBV4-3 to TRBJ2-6; D call uncertain. This TCR was sampled from a man aged 18 to 30 in good health. The sample consisted of central memory CD4+ T cells from blood. Here the CDR3 DNA reads TGCGCCAGCAGCCAAGAATCTCTCGACACCTCTGGGGCCAACGTCCTGACTTTC. It translates to CASSQESLDTSGANVLTF.